One sample yielded the 27 T cell receptor beta chains listed below, sequenced in a study of Tregs in tolerant kidney transplant recipients. Mixed chimerism was transient after nonmyeloablative marrow transplants from related graft donors. Profiling relied on immunoSEQ multiplex PCR, and the TCRdb table lists in-frame clones only, not all of them. The sample consists of fewer than 95,000 clones, more than 85% of them appearing once. Sequenced material: CD4+ T cells from blood (PBMCs), taken 12 months after the transplant. The receptors here all came from a human patient who received a combined kidney and bone marrow transplant. Some T cells may be transferred from the graft donor.

The chain employs TRBV9 and TRBJ2-5, with TRBD2 matching 9 bases. The V gene's germline CDR1 is SGDLS and CDR2 YYNGEE. With 3 bases clipped from V and 5 bases from J, the junction kept 8 bases outside the gene matches. CDR3 length equals 15 residues. The DNA of the CDR3 is TGTGCCAGCAGCGGATCGGGACTAGCTTCCGAGACCCAGTACTTC. Amino acid sequence: CASSGSGLASETQYF. Full variable domain (missing parts from reference TRBV9 and TRBJ2-5): DSGVTQTPKHLITATGQRVTLRCSPRSGDLSVYWYQQSLDQGLQFLIQYYNGEERAKGNILERFSAQQFPDLHSELNLSSLELGDSALYFCASSGSGLASETQYFGPGTRLLVL.

In its sample, this clone was seen a few times. The chain employs TRBV27 and TRBJ1-6; tentatively, D is TRBD1 (6 bases). The germline V and J ends were trimmed by 3 bases and 8 bases, with 20 bases remaining between them. Germline CDR1 is MNHEY and CDR2 is SMNVEV (reference sequence). This CDR3 contains 17 residues. The CDR3 coding sequence is TGTGCCAGCAGTTTTAGGGGGTGGCAGGGTAATGATTCACCCCTCCACTTT. Protein: CASSFRGWQGNDSPLHF.

The chain employs TRBV7-2 and TRBJ2-1, with D uncertain. The CDR3 length is 15 residues. Germline values: CDR1 SGHTA, CDR2 FQGNSA. V lost 2 bases to trimming and J lost 0 bases, with 8 bases between them. As DNA, the CDR3 is TGTGCCAGCAGCTTAAACACAATCTCCTACAATGAGCAGTTCTTC. The encoded protein is CASSLNTISYNEQFF.

The chain employs TRBV19 and TRBJ2-1, with D possibly TRBD1 on 6 matching bases. Germline CDR1 reads LNHDA; CDR2 reads SQIVND (reference sequence). Trimming left V 6 bases short and J 5 bases short, with 8 bases between. The CDR3 has 12 amino acids. CDR3 in DNA: TGTGCCAGTAGGACAGGCAACAATGAGCAGTTCTTC. This gives the protein CASRTGNNEQFF. The variable domain in full, completed from reference TRBV19 and TRBJ2-1, reads DGGITQSPKYLFRKEGQNVTLSCEQNLNHDAMYWYRQDPGQGLRLIYYSQIVNDFQKGDIAEGYSVSREKKESFPLTVTSAQKNPTAFYLCASRTGNNEQFFGPGTRLTVL.

V and J are TRBV25-1 and TRBJ2-5, with D possibly TRBD2 on 5 matching bases. V dropped 8 bases and J dropped 6 bases, with 16 bases sitting between them. Germline values: CDR1 MGHDK, CDR2 SYGVNS. The CDR3 is made up of 13 amino acids. For the CDR3, the DNA is TGTGCCAGCGGTAACCCGGGGAAACAGACCCAGTACTTC. Its translation is CASGNPGKQTQYF.

In this sample, this clone turned up once. V and J are TRBV10-3 and TRBJ1-1; no firm D call. The V end lost 8 bases, the J end lost 1 base, and 17 bases lay between the germline ends. The germline CDR1 and CDR2 sequences are ENHRY and SYGVKD. The CDR3 has 15 amino acids. CDR3 protein: CAIRMQVSPNTEAFF. The CDR3 DNA follows: TGTGCCATCCGGATGCAGGTCTCCCCGAACACTGAAGCTTTCTTT.

This clone occurred once. The V and J genes are TRBV18 and TRBJ2-1; the match to TRBD1 covers 7 bases. V was pared by 3 bases and J by 4 bases, with 6 bases of the junction left unmatched. The CDR3 contains 15 residues. Looked up from germline, CDR1 is KGHSH and CDR2 is LQKENI. CDR3: CASSPRQGPYNEQFF. The CDR3 DNA is TGTGCCAGCTCACCTAGACAGGGACCTTACAATGAGCAGTTCTTC.

V gene TRBV27 combines with J gene TRBJ1-1; TRBD1 might be the D (5 bases). Deletions cut 2 bases from V and 1 base from J, with 5 bases between. This CDR3 region has 13 residues. From germline, CDR1 is MNHEY and CDR2 SMNVEV (reference sequence). This CDR3 reads CASSLQGNTEAFF. DNA for the CDR3: TGTGCCAGCAGTTTACAGGGGAACACTGAAGCTTTCTTT.

The chain joins TRBV18 to TRBJ2-2, with TRBD1 matching over 8 bases. Losses at the gene ends were 5 bases for V and 7 bases for J; bases not matched to a gene: 6. Germline assignment: CDR1 KGHSH and CDR2 LQKENI. The CDR3 contains 14 residues. The CDR3 loop reads CASSFGQGNGELFF. The CDR3 DNA reads as TGTGCCAGCTCATTTGGACAGGGCAACGGGGAGCTGTTTTTT. The full variable domain, its missing parts supplied by reference TRBV18 and TRBJ2-2, is NAGVMQNPRHLVRRRGQEARLRCSPMKGHSHVYWYRQLPEEGLKFMVYLQKENIIDESGMPKERFSAEFPKEGPSILRIQQVVRGDSAAYFCASSFGQGNGELFFGEGSRLTVL.

J is TRBJ2-3 and V is TRBV9; 7 positions agree with TRBD2. The CDR3 totals 16 residues. V was pared by 0 bases and J by 3 bases, with 7 bases of the junction left unmatched. Germline CDR1 SGDLS, CDR2 YYNGEE. Written as DNA, the CDR3 is TGTGCCAGCAGCGTAGGGTGGGGGGGGTCTACAGATACGCAGTATTTT. Translating gives CASSVGWGGSTDTQYF.

The chain uses TRBV9 and TRBJ2-5; 7 bases are shared with TRBD1. CDR3 size: 13 residues. CDR1 and CDR2 from the germline V gene are SGDLS and YYNGEE. The ends lost 3 bases at V and 3 bases at J; junction bases unmatched: 2. CDR3 bases: TGTGCCAGCAGCGCCGGGACAGAAGAGACCCAGTACTTC. Its protein product is CASSAGTEETQYF.

The V gene is TRBV9, the J gene TRBJ2-1; a weak D match, TRBD1 (6 bases). V was trimmed by 3 bases and J by 6 bases, leaving 13 bases between them. CDR1 is SGDLS and CDR2 is YYNGEE in the germline V gene. CDR3 length equals 14 residues. The CDR3 loop is CASSAPTGFNEQFF. In DNA form, the CDR3 reads TGTGCCAGCAGCGCTCCGACAGGATTCAATGAGCAGTTCTTC.

The chain recombines TRBV18 with TRBJ1-3; 7 positions agree with TRBD1. Germline CDR1 is KGHSH and CDR2 is LQKENI. V lost 4 bases to trimming and J lost 0 bases; unmatched junction nucleotides: 6. This CDR3 region has 16 residues. CDR3 region: CASSRNRDSSGNTIYF. The CDR3 bases are TGTGCCAGCTCACGAAACCGGGACAGCTCTGGAAACACCATATATTTT.

The chain employs TRBV14 and TRBJ1-2, with 8 bases lining up with TRBD1. CDR3 length: 14 amino acids. CDR1 SGHDN and CDR2 FVKESK come from the germline V gene. With 2 bases clipped from V and 8 bases from J, the junction kept 7 bases outside the gene matches. Here the CDR3 reads CASSQPWTGYGYTF. Here the CDR3 DNA reads TGTGCCAGCAGCCAACCCTGGACAGGGTACGGCTACACCTTC.

The CDR3 reads CASSQDGGARNQPQHF. In DNA form, the CDR3 reads TGCGCCAGCAGCCAAGATGGGGGGGCGAGAAATCAGCCCCAGCATTTT. The chain combines TRBV4-3 with TRBJ1-5; D is perhaps TRBD1 (6 bases). Germline CDR1 and CDR2: LGHNA and YSLEER. The CDR3 extends over 16 amino acids. Trimming cost V 0 bases and J 4 bases, with 13 bases left between them.

In its sample, this clone was seen once. The chain uses TRBV18 and TRBJ2-5; the D gene is possibly TRBD1 (6 bases). The J call may be incorrect, as the DNA end agrees better with TRBJ2-7. Germline assignment: CDR1 KGHSH and CDR2 LQKENI. The CDR3 contains 14 residues. Written as DNA, the CDR3 is TGTGCCAGCTCACCACCGACAGGACCCTACGAGCAGTACTTC. Translated, it gives CASSPPTGPYEQYF.

This clone was counted once. The chain links TRBV7-2 to TRBJ1-2, with 9 bases matching TRBD1. The germline V gene encodes CDR1 SGHTA and CDR2 FQGNSA. The CDR3 length is 15 residues. V gave up 3 bases and J gave up 2 bases; unmatched junction bases: 4. The CDR3 region is CASSFKGQGNYGYTF. CDR3 bases: TGTGCCAGCAGCTTCAAGGGACAGGGAAACTATGGCTACACCTTC.

The rearrangement joins TRBV27 to TRBJ1-2; a possible D gene is TRBD1 (6 bases). CDR3 length equals 15 residues. V lost 5 bases, J lost 0 bases, and 13 bases lay in between. Germline-derived CDR1 and CDR2 are MNHEY and SMNVEV (reference sequence). As DNA, the CDR3 is TGTGCCAGCAGTCCGCGGACAGCAACTAACTATGGCTACACCTTC. It specifies CASSPRTATNYGYTF.

The V and J genes are TRBV7-9 and TRBJ2-5; D is perhaps TRBD1 (6 bases). The germline V and J ends were trimmed by 7 bases and 7 bases, with 13 bases remaining between them. Germline V gene data show CDR1 as SEHNR and CDR2 as FQNEAQ (reference sequence). The CDR3 covers 12 residues. The CDR3 loop reads CASTQPGVTQYF. The DNA of the CDR3 is TGTGCCAGCACCCAGCCAGGGGTGACCCAGTACTTC.

This clone was observed a few times. Here the CDR3 DNA reads TGTGCCAGCACCCCGAGCCCTCGGACTGAAGCTTTCTTT. Protein product: CASTPSPRTEAFF. The chain employs TRBV6-6 and TRBJ1-1, with D unclear. The CDR3 loop spans 13 amino acids. Germline values: CDR1 MNHNY, CDR2 SVGAGI (reference sequence). V was trimmed by 7 bases and J by 5 bases, leaving 14 bases between them.

This chain uses TRBV7-2 with TRBJ2-3; 8 positions match TRBD1. Looked up from germline, CDR1 is SGHTA and CDR2 is FQGNSA. Losses at the gene ends were 4 bases for V and 0 bases for J; bases not matched to a gene: 3. This CDR3 is built from 15 residues. The CDR3 sequence: CASSSRTGSTDTQYF. The CDR3 DNA is TGTGCCAGCAGCTCCCGGACAGGGAGCACAGATACGCAGTATTTT. The whole variable domain, remainder taken from reference TRBV7-2 and TRBJ2-3, is GAGVSQSPSNKVTEKGKDVELRCDPISGHTALYWYRQSLGQGLEFLIYFQGNSAPDKSGLPSDRFSAERTGGSVSTLTIQRTQQEDSAVYLCASSSRTGSTDTQYFGPGTRLTVL.

The rearrangement uses TRBV27 and TRBJ2-3; 8 bases agree with TRBD2. V lost 4 bases to trimming and J lost 2 bases; unmatched junction nucleotides: 17. Germline V gene sequence: CDR1 MNHEY, CDR2 SMNVEV (reference sequence). The CDR3 totals 19 residues. In nucleotides, the CDR3 is TGTGCCAGCAGTTCCGAAAGCGTATTAGCGGGGATTATCACAGATACGCAGTATTTT. This translates into CASSSESVLAGIITDTQYF.

The chain couples TRBV7-2 to TRBJ2-7; TRBD1 matches at 8 bases. Trimming removed 7 bases from V and 2 bases from J; junction bases left unmatched: 10. In germline, CDR1 is SGHTA, CDR2 FQGNSA. There are 15 residues in the CDR3. CDR3 protein: CASTPGGTITYEQYF. The CDR3, as DNA: TGTGCCAGCACGCCAGGGGGCACAATTACCTACGAGCAGTACTTC. Looking up the rest from reference TRBV7-2 and TRBJ2-7 gives the full variable domain: GAGVSQSPSNKVTEKGKDVELRCDPISGHTALYWYRQSLGQGLEFLIYFQGNSAPDKSGLPSDRFSAERTGGSVSTLTIQRTQQEDSAVYLCASTPGGTITYEQYFGPGTRLTVT.

J is TRBJ2-2 and V is TRBV27, with D maybe TRBD2 (6 bases). The CDR3 spans 16 residues. V was pared by 2 bases and J by 7 bases, with 17 bases between. Germline-derived CDR1 and CDR2 are MNHEY and SMNVEV (reference sequence). CDR3 region: CASSLEGLSPDGELFF. The CDR3 nucleotides read TGTGCCAGCAGTTTAGAGGGACTCTCACCTGACGGGGAGCTGTTTTTT.

The V and J genes are TRBV30 and TRBJ1-3; D remains unclear. The V gene lost 0 bases and the J gene lost 4 bases, with 10 bases spanning the gap. Germline CDR1 and CDR2: GTSNPN and SVGIG (reference sequence). The CDR3 runs to 14 residues. The CDR3 loop is CAWSVNLAGNTIYF. CDR3 coding DNA: TGTGCCTGGAGTGTTAATCTAGCGGGAAACACCATATATTTT.

This clone was recorded only once. The rearrangement uses TRBV6-5 and TRBJ1-5; D not resolved. V was cut by 5 bases and J by 5 bases, with 13 bases left in between. In germline, CDR1 is MNHEY, CDR2 SVGAGI. The CDR3 is 14 amino acids. This CDR3 is CASSTAVGDQPQHF. The CDR3 nucleotides are TGTGCCAGCAGTACAGCAGTCGGGGATCAGCCCCAGCATTTT.

As concerns this clone: At one end, the junction sequence differs from germline, possibly due to a read error. Within the sample, other DNA sequences also encode this same CDR3. The chain uses TRBV7-8 and TRBJ1-6; no reliable D call. Germline CDR1 is SGHVS and CDR2 is FQNEAQ. The CDR3 length is 14 residues. In nucleotides, the CDR3 is TGTGCCAGCACCCCGAAAGAGTATAATTCCCCCCTCCACTTT. This sequence encodes CASTPKEYNSPLHF. Based on the CDR3 plus reference TRBV7-8 and TRBJ1-6, the full variable domain is GAGVSQSPRYKVAKRGQDVALRCDPISGHVSLFWYQQALGQGPEFLTYFQNEAQLDKSGLPSDRFFAERPEGSVSTLKIQRTQQEDSAVYLCASTPKEYNSPLHFGNGTRLTVT.